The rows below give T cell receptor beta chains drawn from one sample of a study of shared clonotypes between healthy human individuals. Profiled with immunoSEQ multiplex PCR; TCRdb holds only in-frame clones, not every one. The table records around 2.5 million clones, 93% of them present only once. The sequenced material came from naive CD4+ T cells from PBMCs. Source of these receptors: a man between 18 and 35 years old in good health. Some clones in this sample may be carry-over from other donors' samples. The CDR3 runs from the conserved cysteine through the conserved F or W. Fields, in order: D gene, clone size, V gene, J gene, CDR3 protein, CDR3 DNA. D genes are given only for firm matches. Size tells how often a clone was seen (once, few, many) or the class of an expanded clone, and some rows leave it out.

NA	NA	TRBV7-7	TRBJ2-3	CASSSADRDTQYF	TGTGCCAGCAGCTCCGCCGACAGGGATACGCAGTATTTT
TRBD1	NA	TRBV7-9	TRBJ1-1	CASSLDRGLNTEAFF	TGTGCCAGCAGCTTAGACAGGGGCCTGAACACTGAAGCTTTCTTT
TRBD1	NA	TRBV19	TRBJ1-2	CASSLWDSPNYGYTF	TGTGCCAGTAGTCTGTGGGACAGCCCTAACTATGGCTACACCTTC
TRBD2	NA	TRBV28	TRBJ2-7	CASTWTSGSYEQYF	TGTGCCAGCACCTGGACTAGCGGGAGCTACGAGCAGTACTTC
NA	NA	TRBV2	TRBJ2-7	CASRAPGGSYEQYF	TGTGCCAGCAGGGCCCCTGGGGGGTCCTACGAGCAGTACTTC
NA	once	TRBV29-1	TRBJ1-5	CTVRGGGGQPQHF	TGCACCGTCCGCGGTGGGGGGGGACAGCCCCAGCATTTT
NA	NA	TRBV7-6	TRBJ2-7	CASSPGNEQYF	TGTGCCAGCAGCCCCGGAAACGAGCAGTACTTC
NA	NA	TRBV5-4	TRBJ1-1	CASSPKGGAVNTEAFF	TGTGCCAGCAGCCCCAAAGGCGGGGCGGTGAACACTGAAGCTTTCTTT
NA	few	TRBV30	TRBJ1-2	CAWRHGGVAGYTF	TGTGCCTGGAGGCACGGAGGGGTGGCTGGCTACACCTTC
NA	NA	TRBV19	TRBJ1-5	CASRQRQWVNQPQHF	TGTGCCAGTCGACAGCGCCAATGGGTCAATCAGCCCCAGCATTTT
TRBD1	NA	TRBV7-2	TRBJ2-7	CASSLDRGPYEQYF	TGTGCCAGCAGCCTAGACAGGGGGCCCTACGAGCAGTACTTC
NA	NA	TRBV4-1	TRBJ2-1	CASSQEGRSSYNEQFF	TGCGCCAGCAGCCAAGAGGGCCGGAGCTCCTACAATGAGCAGTTCTTC
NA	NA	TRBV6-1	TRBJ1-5	CASSEAPWQPQHF	TGTGCCAGCAGTGAAGCCCCCTGGCAGCCCCAGCATTTT
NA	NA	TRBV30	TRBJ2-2	CACKPSQGIGRNTGELFF	TGTGCCTGTAAGCCGTCCCAGGGGATAGGTCGCAACACCGGGGAGCTGTTTTTT
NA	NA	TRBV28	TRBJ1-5	CASSFSHQPQHF	TGTGCCAGCAGTTTCTCCCATCAGCCCCAGCATTTT
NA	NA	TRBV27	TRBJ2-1	CASRYKAWGQYNEQFF	TGTGCCAGCAGATATAAGGCCTGGGGCCAGTACAATGAGCAGTTCTTC
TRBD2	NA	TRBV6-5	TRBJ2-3	CASSSVASGSDTQYF	TGTGCCAGCAGTTCGGTGGCTAGCGGCTCAGATACGCAGTATTTT
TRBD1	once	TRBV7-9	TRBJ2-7	CASSLVGTGPPAYEQYF	TGTGCCAGCAGCTTAGTGGGGACAGGACCTCCGGCCTACGAGCAGTACTTC
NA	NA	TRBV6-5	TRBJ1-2	CASSRQRNYGYTF	TGTGCCAGCAGTCGGCAGAGAAACTATGGCTACACCTTC
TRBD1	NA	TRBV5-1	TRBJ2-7	CASSHGQGSLREYF	TGCGCCAGCAGCCACGGACAGGGGTCCCTCAGGGAGTACTTC
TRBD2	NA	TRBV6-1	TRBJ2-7	CASSEGLAFYEQYF	TGTGCCAGCAGTGAGGGACTAGCTTTCTACGAGCAGTACTTC
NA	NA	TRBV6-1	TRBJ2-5	CASSMGEAQETQYF	TGTGCCAGCAGCATGGGGGAGGCCCAAGAGACCCAGTACTTC
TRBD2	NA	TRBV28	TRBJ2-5	CASRRAGGPVETQYF	TGTGCCAGCAGACGAGCGGGAGGGCCTGTAGAGACCCAGTACTTC
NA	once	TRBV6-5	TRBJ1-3	CASSYWQGNTIYF	TGTGCCAGCAGTTACTGGCAGGGAAACACCATATATTTT
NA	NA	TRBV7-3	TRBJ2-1	CASKPSSGSYNEQFF	TGTGCCAGCAAACCCAGCAGCGGCTCCTACAATGAGCAGTTCTTC
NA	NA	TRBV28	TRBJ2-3	CASKDSFASTDTQYF	TGTGCCAGCAAAGACAGTTTTGCTAGCACAGATACGCAGTATTTT
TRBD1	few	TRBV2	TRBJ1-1	CASSQQGVTEAFF	TGTGCCAGCAGTCAACAGGGGGTTACTGAAGCTTTCTTT
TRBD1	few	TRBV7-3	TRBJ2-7	CASSVTRDSLEQYF	TGTGCCAGCAGCGTCACCCGGGACAGCCTCGAGCAGTACTTC
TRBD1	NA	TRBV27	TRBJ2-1	CASSPIGGLGDNEQFF	TGTGCCAGCAGTCCTATAGGGGGCCTTGGAGACAATGAGCAGTTCTTC
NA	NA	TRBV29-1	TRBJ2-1	CSVKLDSLFF	TGCAGCGTTAAGTTGGATTCATTGTTCTTC
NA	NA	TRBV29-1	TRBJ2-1	CSVKLLRGEQFF	TGCAGCGTTAAGCTTCTAAGGGGGGAGCAGTTCTTC
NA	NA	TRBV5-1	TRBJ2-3	CASVTANPTDTQYF	TGCGCCAGCGTGACGGCCAACCCAACAGATACGCAGTATTTT
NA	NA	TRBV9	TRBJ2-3	CASSVDVDTQYF	TGTGCCAGCAGCGTAGATGTAGATACGCAGTATTTT
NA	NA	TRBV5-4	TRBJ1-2	CASTKSREGYTF	TGTGCCAGCACTAAATCCAGGGAAGGCTACACCTTC
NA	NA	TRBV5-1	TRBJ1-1	CASSQGTSTEAFF	TGCGCCAGCAGCCAGGGGACATCAACTGAAGCTTTCTTT
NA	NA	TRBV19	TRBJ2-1	CASSIGLISGQEQFF	TGTGCCAGTAGTATAGGGCTAATTTCAGGGCAAGAGCAGTTCTTC
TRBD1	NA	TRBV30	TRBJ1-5	CAWRGQGAVQPQHF	TGTGCCTGGAGAGGACAGGGGGCGGTTCAGCCCCAGCATTTT
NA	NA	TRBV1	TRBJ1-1	CTSSQAWEEAFF	TGCACCAGCAGCCAAGCCTGGGAAGAAGCTTTCTTT
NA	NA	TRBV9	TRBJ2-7	CASSVGGTSPYEQYF	TGTGCCAGCAGCGTAGGCGGGACTTCTCCCTACGAGCAGTACTTC
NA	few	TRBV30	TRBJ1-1	CAWSTKSEAFF	TGTGCCTGGAGTACAAAGAGTGAAGCTTTCTTT
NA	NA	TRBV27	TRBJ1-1	CASSLRGHRAEAFF	TGTGCCAGCAGTTTGAGGGGACATAGGGCTGAAGCTTTCTTT
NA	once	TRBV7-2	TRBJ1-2	CASSPRGLSNYGYTF	TGTGCCAGCAGCCCCCGAGGCCTTTCGAACTATGGCTACACCTTC
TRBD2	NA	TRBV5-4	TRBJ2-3	CASSPGTSGSSDTQYF	TGTGCCAGCAGCCCGGGGACTAGCGGGAGCTCAGATACGCAGTATTTT
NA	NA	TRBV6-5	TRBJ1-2	CASGAGTLMGYTF	TGTGCCAGCGGCGCAGGGACATTGATGGGCTACACCTTC
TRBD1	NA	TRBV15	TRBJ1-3	CATSRDPDRDNSGNTIYF	TGTGCCACCAGCAGAGATCCCGACAGGGACAACTCTGGAAACACCATATATTTT
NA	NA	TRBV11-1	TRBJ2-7	CASSKAPEPAYEQYF	TGTGCCAGCAGCAAGGCCCCAGAACCGGCCTACGAGCAGTACTTC
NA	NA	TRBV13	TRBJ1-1	CASSPRRNTEAFF	TGTGCCAGCAGCCCTAGACGGAACACTGAAGCTTTCTTT
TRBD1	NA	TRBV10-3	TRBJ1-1	CAISRTGTGGLNTEAFF	TGTGCCATCAGTCGGACCGGGACAGGGGGCCTGAACACTGAAGCTTTCTTT
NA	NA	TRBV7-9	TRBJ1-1	CASSPQIEGTEAFF	TGTGCCAGCAGCCCCCAGATTGAGGGAACTGAAGCTTTCTTT